The 14 T cell receptor beta chains below come from one sample, sequenced in a study of T cell clonotyping in hematopoietic cell transplantation. Data came from immunoSEQ multiplex PCR; TCRdb stores just in-frame clones and leaves some out. The sample holds 25,000 or so clones; 60% to 80% are singletons and the top ten take about 6%. Sample time point: recipient sample about 28 days before transplant, after cytoreduction. The sequencing used peripheral blood mononuclear cells, collected before stem cell transplant. The receptor source for this set is a man aged 50-60 years with myelodysplastic syndrome. Some clones in this sample may be carry-over from other donors' samples.

The J gene is TRBJ2-7, the V gene TRBV28; D call uncertain. V shed 3 bases and J shed 2 bases, with 17 bases lying between them. The CDR3 runs 16 residues. CDR1 is MDHEN, CDR2 SYDVKM, per germline. Here the CDR3 reads CASSFRGGEGTYEQYF. In nucleotides, the CDR3 is TGTGCCAGCAGTTTTCGTGGCGGTGAAGGCACCTACGAGCAGTACTTC.

This rearrangement joins TRBV28 to TRBJ2-5, with 7 nucleotides matching TRBD2. The J segment lost 5 bases and the V segment lost 2 bases, leaving 8 bases of the junction unmatched. Germline V CDR1 and CDR2: MDHEN, SYDVKM. The CDR3 length is 15 residues. CDR3 residues: CASSLVGGREETQYF. In nucleotides, the CDR3 is TGTGCCAGCAGTTTAGTGGGCGGGAGAGAGGAGACCCAGTACTTC.

The V gene is TRBV30, the J gene TRBJ1-1; a possible D gene is TRBD1 (5 bases). The CDR3 extends over 14 amino acids. Germline assignment: CDR1 GTSNPN and CDR2 SVGIG (reference sequence). The ends were cut back, 0 bases at V and 1 base at J, with 9 bases in the middle. CDR3 residues: CAWSVGGKNTEAFF. As DNA, the CDR3 is TGTGCCTGGAGTGTTGGGGGGAAGAACACTGAAGCTTTCTTT.

V is TRBV14 and J is TRBJ2-5; D not resolved. This CDR3 is built from 12 residues. Germline V gene data show CDR1 as SGHDN and CDR2 as FVKESK. The V gene lost 1 base and the J gene lost 5 bases, with 5 bases spanning the gap. Here the CDR3 DNA reads TGTGCCAGCAGCCAAGTAGGGGAGACCCAGTACTTC. Its translation: CASSQVGETQYF.

The chain uses TRBV7-2 and TRBJ2-1, with TRBD2 matching 7 bases. Per germline, CDR1 SGHTA and CDR2 FQGNSA. V lost 8 bases, J lost 5 bases, and 15 bases stayed unmatched. CDR3 length: 16 amino acids. The CDR3 DNA reads as TGTGCCAGCCGAATCCCCGGTCTAGCGGCAAACAATGAGCAGTTCTTC. The encoded protein is CASRIPGLAANNEQFF.

This clone occurred a few times. The chain is built from TRBV5-6 and TRBJ2-5, with TRBD2 as a possible D gene (5 bases). The V and J ends lost 3 bases and 5 bases respectively, with 14 bases between them. Germline loops: CDR1 SGHDT, CDR2 YYEEEE. The CDR3 loop spans 14 amino acids. The CDR3 protein is CASSSGRGYETQYF. The CDR3 DNA sequence: TGTGCCAGCAGCTCCGGTCGGGGTTACGAGACCCAGTACTTC. The variable domain in full, completed from reference TRBV5-6 and TRBJ2-5, reads DAGVTQSPTHLIKTRGQQVTLRCSPKSGHDTVSWYQQALGQGPQFIFQYYEEEERQRGNFPDRFSGHQFPNYSSELNVNALLLGDSALYLCASSSGRGYETQYFGPGTRLLVL.

This clone was counted a few times. This chain links TRBV5-4 with TRBJ2-1; 7 nucleotides line up with TRBD1. V was pared by 3 bases and J by 6 bases, with 15 bases of the junction left unmatched. This CDR3 region has 17 residues. The V gene's germline CDR1 is SGHNT and CDR2 YYREEE (reference sequence). DNA of the CDR3: TGTGCCAGCAGCTACTGTACCGGGACAGCAGCTTGCAATGAGCAGTTCTTC. This gives the protein CASSYCTGTAACNEQFF.

The chain employs TRBV30 and TRBJ1-4; possibly TRBD1 for D (5 bases). Between the trimmed V and J ends, which lost 3 bases and 8 bases, there was a span of 13 bases. The CDR3 contains 13 residues. Germline CDR1 is GTSNPN and CDR2 is SVGIG (reference sequence). The CDR3 here is CAWRRTSGEKLFF. In DNA form, the CDR3 reads TGTGCCTGGAGAAGGACATCGGGCGAAAAACTGTTTTTT. The full variable domain, in which reference TRBV30 and TRBJ1-4 provide the parts outside the CDR3, is SQTIHQWPATLVQPVGSPLSLECTVEGTSNPNLYWYRQAAGRGLQLLFYSVGIGQISSEVPQNLSASRPQDRQFILSSKKLLLSDSGFYLCAWRRTSGEKLFFGSGTQLSVL.

V and J are TRBV6-5 and TRBJ2-6, with D perhaps assigned TRBD1 or TRBD2 (5 bases each). Trimming left V 5 bases short and J 0 bases short, with 8 bases between. Per the germline V gene, CDR1 is MNHEY and CDR2 is SVGAGI. This CDR3 is 15 amino acids long. CDR3 nucleotides: TGTGCCAGCAGTCGGGACGCCTCTGGGGCCAACGTCCTGACTTTC. Its protein is CASSRDASGANVLTF.

The chain recombines TRBV5-5 with TRBJ1-5; TRBD1 is a possible D gene (6 bases). CDR1 and CDR2 (germline): SGHKS, YYEKEE (reference sequence). This CDR3 is built from 15 residues. With 0 bases removed from V and 5 bases from J, the gap between germline ends came to 12 bases. The CDR3 is CASSLATGGDQPQHF. The CDR3 DNA reads TGTGCCAGCAGCTTGGCGACAGGCGGTGATCAGCCCCAGCATTTT.

This clone was observed a handful of times. V usage is TRBV6-4 and J usage is TRBJ2-2; D remains unclear. Trimming removed 2 bases at V and 0 bases at J, with 4 bases between. The CDR3 is 14 residues long. CDR1 and CDR2 from the germline V gene are MRHNA and SNTAGT. The CDR3 loop is CASSDDSNTGELFF. The CDR3, as DNA: TGTGCCAGCAGTGACGACTCGAACACCGGGGAGCTGTTTTTT.

The chain joins TRBV30 to TRBJ1-5; no clear D gene. This CDR3 is built from 15 residues. Germline V gene sequence: CDR1 GTSNPN, CDR2 SVGIG (reference sequence). V lost 0 bases to trimming and J lost 1 base, with 10 bases between them. In nucleotides, the CDR3 is TGTGCCTGGAGTGTAGACGATACCAGCAATCAGCCCCAGCATTTT. Translated: CAWSVDDTSNQPQHF.

This clone was recorded a few times. The chain combines TRBV28 with TRBJ1-2, with D unclear. CDR1 and CDR2 (germline): MDHEN, SYDVKM. V lost 5 bases and J 4 bases, leaving 11 bases between the germline ends. This CDR3 has 13 residues. Written as DNA, the CDR3 is TGTGCCAGCAGTCCCTTACAACTCTATGGCTACACCTTC. Translating gives CASSPLQLYGYTF.

V gene TRBV25-1 combines with J gene TRBJ1-2, with no clear D. Germline assignment: CDR1 MGHDK and CDR2 SYGVNS. CDR3 length: 14 amino acids. V shed 4 bases and J shed 4 bases, with 13 bases lying between them. The CDR3: CASSVQETSYGYTF. DNA of the CDR3: TGTGCCAGCAGTGTACAAGAGACCTCCTATGGCTACACCTTC.